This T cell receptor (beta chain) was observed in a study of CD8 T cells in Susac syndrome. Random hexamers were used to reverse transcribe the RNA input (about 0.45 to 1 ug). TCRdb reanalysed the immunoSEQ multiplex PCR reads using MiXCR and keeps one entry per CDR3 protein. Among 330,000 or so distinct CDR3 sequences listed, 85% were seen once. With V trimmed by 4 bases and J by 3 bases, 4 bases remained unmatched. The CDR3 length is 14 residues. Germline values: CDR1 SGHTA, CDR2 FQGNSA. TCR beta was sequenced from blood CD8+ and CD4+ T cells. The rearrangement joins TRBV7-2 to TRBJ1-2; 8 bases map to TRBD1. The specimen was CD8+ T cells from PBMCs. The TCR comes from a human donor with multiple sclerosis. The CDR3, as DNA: TGTGCCAGCAGCTGGACAGGGAGGGACTATGGCTACACCTTC. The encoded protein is CASSWTGRDYGYTF.